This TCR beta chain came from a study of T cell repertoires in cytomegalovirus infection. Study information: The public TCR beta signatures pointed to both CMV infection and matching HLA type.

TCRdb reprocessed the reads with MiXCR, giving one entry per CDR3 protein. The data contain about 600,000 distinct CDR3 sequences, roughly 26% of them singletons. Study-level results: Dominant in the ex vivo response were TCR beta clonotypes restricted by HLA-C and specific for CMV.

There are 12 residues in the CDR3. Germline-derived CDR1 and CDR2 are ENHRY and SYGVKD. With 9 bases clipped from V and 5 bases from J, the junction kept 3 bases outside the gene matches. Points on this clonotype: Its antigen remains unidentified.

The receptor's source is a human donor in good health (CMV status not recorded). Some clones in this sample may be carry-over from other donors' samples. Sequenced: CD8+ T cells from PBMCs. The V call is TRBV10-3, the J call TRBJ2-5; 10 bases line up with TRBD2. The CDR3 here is CAMSGGDETQYF. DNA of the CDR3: TGTGCCATGAGCGGGGGGGATGAGACCCAGTACTTC.